One T cell receptor (beta chain) is described in this entry. What it recognizes is unknown. The entry originates in a study of cytomegalovirus exposure and HLA in healthy donors. Study findings and constraints: A later analysis appeared to link common viral pathogens to several of the most significant clusters.

This CDR3 has 14 residues. V gave up 6 bases and J gave up 7 bases, with 19 bases separating them. Germline V gene sequence: CDR1 KGHSH, CDR2 LQKENI. PCR was performed using 60 Vbeta and 13 Jbeta primers. The assay was immunoSEQ multiplex PCR, and TCRdb's table has in-frame clones only and misses some. Counted here are around 140,000 clones, approximately 80% occurring once; the ten biggest clones make up approximately 4.5%. Sequencing used PBMCs. J is TRBJ2-7 and V is TRBV18; weak D call: TRBD1 (6 bases). The TCR sequence derives from a male donor in good health and CMV-seropositive. CDR3 residues: CASSKLTGLREQYF. CDR3 sequence (DNA): TGTGCCAGCTCGAAACTTACAGGGTTGCGGGAGCAGTACTTC. Full variable domain (outside the CDR3, taken from reference TRBV18 and TRBJ2-7): NAGVMQNPRHLVRRRGQEARLRCSPMKGHSHVYWYRQLPEEGLKFMVYLQKENIIDESGMPKERFSAEFPKEGPSILRIQQVVRGDSAAYFCASSKLTGLREQYFGPGTRLTVT.